The 2 T cell receptor beta chains reported below all come from one sample, sequenced in a study of shared clonotypes between healthy human individuals (dated by TCRdb to between 2020 and 2021). The library was produced with the immunoSEQ multiplex PCR assay. This is the immuneACCESS table as TCRdb keeps it, with only in-frame sequences that have V and J called. A part of the clones is gone; compared with another copy, unresolved V genes explain less than half, and the rest is unexplained. The sample yields 2,100,000 or so clones; around 95% were counted once. The ten largest make up roughly 0.13% of the sample. Sample: naive CD4+ T cells sorted from blood. The cell subset or site tag for this specimen amounts to: CD45RA+ positively selected. Receptors originate from a young man in good health.

This chain connects TRBV30 to TRBJ1-4; possibly TRBD1 for D (5 bases). CDR1 is GTSNPN and CDR2 is SVGIG in the germline V gene (reference sequence). Between the trimmed V and J ends, which lost 4 bases and 5 bases, there was a span of 11 bases. The CDR3 is 13 amino acids. CDR3 protein: CAWTTGKNEKLFF. For the CDR3, the DNA is TGTGCCTGGACCACAGGAAAAAATGAAAAACTGTTTTTT.

The gene calls are TRBV19 and TRBJ2-1; 8 bases line up with TRBD1. CDR1 LNHDA and CDR2 SQIVND come from the germline V gene (reference sequence). Trimming cost V 4 bases and J 6 bases; bases outside gene matches: 5. This CDR3 spans 14 amino acids. The CDR3 reads CASSKTGGSNEQFF. Here the CDR3 DNA reads TGTGCCAGTAGTAAAACAGGGGGAAGCAATGAGCAGTTCTTC.